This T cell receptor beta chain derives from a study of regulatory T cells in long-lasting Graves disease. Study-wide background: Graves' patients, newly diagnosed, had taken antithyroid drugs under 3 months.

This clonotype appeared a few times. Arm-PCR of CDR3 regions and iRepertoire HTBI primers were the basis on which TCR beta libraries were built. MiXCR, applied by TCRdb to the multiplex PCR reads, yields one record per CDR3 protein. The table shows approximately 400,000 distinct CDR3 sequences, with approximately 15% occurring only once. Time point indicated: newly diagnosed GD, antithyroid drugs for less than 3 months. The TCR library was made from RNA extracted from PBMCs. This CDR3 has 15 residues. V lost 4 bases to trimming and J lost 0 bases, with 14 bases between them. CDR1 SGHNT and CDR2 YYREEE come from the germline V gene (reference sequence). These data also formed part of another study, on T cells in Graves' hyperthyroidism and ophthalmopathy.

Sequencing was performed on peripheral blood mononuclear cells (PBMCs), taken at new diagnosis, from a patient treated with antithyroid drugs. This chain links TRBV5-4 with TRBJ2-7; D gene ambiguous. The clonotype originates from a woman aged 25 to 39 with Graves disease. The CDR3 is CASSHRRTGSYEQYF. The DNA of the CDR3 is TGTGCCAGCAGCCATCGACGTACGGGCTCCTACGAGCAGTACTTC.